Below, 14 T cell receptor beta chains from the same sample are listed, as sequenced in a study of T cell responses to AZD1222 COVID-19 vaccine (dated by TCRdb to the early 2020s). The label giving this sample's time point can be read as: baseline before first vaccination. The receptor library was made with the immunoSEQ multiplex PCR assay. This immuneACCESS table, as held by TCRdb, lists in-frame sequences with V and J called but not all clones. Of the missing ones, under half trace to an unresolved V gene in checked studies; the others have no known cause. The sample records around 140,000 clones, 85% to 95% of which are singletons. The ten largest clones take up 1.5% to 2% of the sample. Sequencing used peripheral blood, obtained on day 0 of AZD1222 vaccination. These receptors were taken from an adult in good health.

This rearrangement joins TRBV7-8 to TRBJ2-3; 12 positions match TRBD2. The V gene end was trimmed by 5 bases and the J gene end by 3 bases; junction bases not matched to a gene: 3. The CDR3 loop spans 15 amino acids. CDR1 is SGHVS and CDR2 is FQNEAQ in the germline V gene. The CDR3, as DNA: TGTGCCAGCAGCGCAGGACTAGCGGGAACAGATACGCAGTATTTT. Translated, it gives CASSAGLAGTDTQYF.

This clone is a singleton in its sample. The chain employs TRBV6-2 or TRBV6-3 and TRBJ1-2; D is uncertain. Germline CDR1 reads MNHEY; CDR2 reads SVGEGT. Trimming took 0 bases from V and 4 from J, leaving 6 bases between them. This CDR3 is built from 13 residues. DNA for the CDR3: TGTGCCAGCAGTTACTCGTATCCCTATGGCTACACCTTC. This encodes CASSYSYPYGYTF.

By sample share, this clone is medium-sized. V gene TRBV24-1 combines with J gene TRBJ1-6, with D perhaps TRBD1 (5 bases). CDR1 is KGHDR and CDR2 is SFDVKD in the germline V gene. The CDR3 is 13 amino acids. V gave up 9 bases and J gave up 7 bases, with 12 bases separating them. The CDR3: CATSGTANSPLHF. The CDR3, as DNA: TGTGCCACCTCCGGGACCGCGAATTCACCCCTCCACTTT.

CDR3 sequence: CASSVRAEQPQHF. The DNA for the CDR3 is TGTGCCAGCAGTGTTAGGGCAGAGCAGCCCCAGCATTTT. This chain uses TRBV2 with TRBJ1-5; D gene ambiguous. The germline V gene has CDR1 SNHLY and CDR2 FYNNEI. The CDR3 loop spans 13 amino acids. V lost 4 bases and J 7 bases, leaving 11 bases between the germline ends.

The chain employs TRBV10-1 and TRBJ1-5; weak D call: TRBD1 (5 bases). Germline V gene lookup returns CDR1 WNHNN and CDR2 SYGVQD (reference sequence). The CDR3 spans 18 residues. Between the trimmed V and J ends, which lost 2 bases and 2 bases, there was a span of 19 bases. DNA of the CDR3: TGCGCCAGCAGTGAGCCCCGGGACTTGCAGGTTTGCAATCAGCCCCAGCATTTT. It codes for CASSEPRDLQVCNQPQHF.

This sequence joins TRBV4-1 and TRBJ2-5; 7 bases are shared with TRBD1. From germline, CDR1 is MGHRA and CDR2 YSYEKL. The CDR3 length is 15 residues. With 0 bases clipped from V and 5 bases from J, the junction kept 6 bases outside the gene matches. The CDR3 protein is CASSQETGRFETQYF. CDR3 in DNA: TGCGCCAGCAGCCAAGAGACAGGGCGCTTTGAGACCCAGTACTTC.

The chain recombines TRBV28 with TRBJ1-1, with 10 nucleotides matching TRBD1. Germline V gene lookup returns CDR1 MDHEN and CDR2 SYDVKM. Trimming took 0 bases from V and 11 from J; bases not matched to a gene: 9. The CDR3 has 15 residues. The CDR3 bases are TGTGCCAGCAGTTTATGGGGGACAGGGGTAGGTCGGGCTTTCTTT. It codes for CASSLWGTGVGRAFF.

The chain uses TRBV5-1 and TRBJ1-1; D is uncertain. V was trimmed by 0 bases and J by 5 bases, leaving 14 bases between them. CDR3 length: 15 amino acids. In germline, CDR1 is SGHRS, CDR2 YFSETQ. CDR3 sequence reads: CASSLVLGKNTEAFF. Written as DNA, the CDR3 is TGCGCCAGCAGCTTGGTGTTGGGCAAGAATACTGAAGCTTTCTTT.

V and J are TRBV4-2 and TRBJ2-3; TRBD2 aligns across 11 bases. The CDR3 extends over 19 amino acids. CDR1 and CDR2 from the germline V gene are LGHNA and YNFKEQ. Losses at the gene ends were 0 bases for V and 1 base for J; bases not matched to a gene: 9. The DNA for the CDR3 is TGTGCCAGCAGCCAAGATCCGACGGGACTAGCGGCCGGCACAGATACGCAGTATTTT. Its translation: CASSQDPTGLAAGTDTQYF.

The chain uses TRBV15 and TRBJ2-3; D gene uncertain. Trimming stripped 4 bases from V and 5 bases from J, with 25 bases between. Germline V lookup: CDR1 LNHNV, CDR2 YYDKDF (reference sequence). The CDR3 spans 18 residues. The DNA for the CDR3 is TGTGCCACCAGCAATACGCTCGCCGCCGAAGGGATACTAGATACGCAGTATTTT. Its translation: CATSNTLAAEGILDTQYF. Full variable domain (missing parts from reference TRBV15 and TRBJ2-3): DAMVIQNPRYQVTQFGKPVTLSCSQTLNHNVMYWYQQKSSQAPKLLFHYYDKDFNNEADTPDNFQSRRPNTSFCFLDIRSPGLGDTAMYLCATSNTLAAEGILDTQYFGPGTRLTVL.

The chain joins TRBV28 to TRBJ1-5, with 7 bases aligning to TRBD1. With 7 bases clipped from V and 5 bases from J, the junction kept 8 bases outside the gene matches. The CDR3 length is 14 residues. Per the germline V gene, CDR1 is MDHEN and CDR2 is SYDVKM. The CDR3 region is CASTEDRRDQPQHF. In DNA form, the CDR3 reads TGTGCCAGCACGGAGGACAGGAGGGATCAGCCCCAGCATTTT.

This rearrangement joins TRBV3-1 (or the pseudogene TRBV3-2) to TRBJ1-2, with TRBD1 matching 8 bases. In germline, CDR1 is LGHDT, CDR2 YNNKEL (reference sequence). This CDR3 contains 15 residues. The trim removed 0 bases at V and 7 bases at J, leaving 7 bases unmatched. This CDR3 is CASSQEYRGELGYTF. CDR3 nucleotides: TGTGCCAGCAGCCAAGAATACAGGGGGGAACTTGGCTACACCTTC.

CDR3 residues: CASSLGSGGKNSYEQYF. CDR3 DNA sequence: TGTGCCAGCAGCTTAGGTTCGGGGGGAAAAAACTCCTACGAGCAGTACTTC. The J gene is TRBJ2-7, the V gene TRBV7-6; 7 nucleotides align to TRBD2. The CDR3 is 17 amino acids. Germline V CDR1 and CDR2: SGHVS, FNYEAQ. Trimming took 1 base from V and 0 from J; bases not matched to a gene: 9. Full variable domain (rest looked up from reference TRBV7-6 and TRBJ2-7): GAGVSQSPRYKVTKRGQDVALRCDPISGHVSLYWYRQALGQGPEFLTYFNYEAQQDKSGLPNDRFSAERPEGSISTLTIQRTEQRDSAMYRCASSLGSGGKNSYEQYFGPGTRLTVT.

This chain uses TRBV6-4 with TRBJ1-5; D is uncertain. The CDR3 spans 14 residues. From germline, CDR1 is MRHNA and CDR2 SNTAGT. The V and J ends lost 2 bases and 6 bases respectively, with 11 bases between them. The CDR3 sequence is CASSDGQEGQPQHF. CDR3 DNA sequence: TGTGCCAGCAGTGACGGGCAGGAAGGTCAGCCCCAGCATTTT.